The 5 T cell receptor beta chains listed next were all sequenced from one sample in a study of regulatory T cells in long-lasting Graves disease. CDR3 regions were amplified by Arm-PCR using iRepertoire HTBI primers to build TCR beta libraries. Each CDR3 protein is one row after TCRdb ran MiXCR on the multiplex PCR reads. Of about 240,000 distinct CDR3 sequences in the sample, just over 20% were seen once. The time point is: newly diagnosed GD, antithyroid drugs for less than 3 months. The TCR library was prepared using RNA isolated from PBMCs. The sample consisted of peripheral blood mononuclear cells (PBMCs), taken at new diagnosis, from a patient treated with antithyroid drugs. The receptors here all came from a female donor with Graves disease.

In this sample, this clonotype turned up many times. The rearrangement links TRBV7-3 to TRBJ1-1, with TRBD1 matching 9 bases. Germline assignment: CDR1 SGHTA and CDR2 FQGTGA. The CDR3 covers 14 residues. The junction had 11 bases not matched to a gene; V was cut back by 4 bases and J by 11 bases. This CDR3 is CASSSSRDRDRAFF. CDR3 sequence (DNA): TGTGCCAGCAGCTCGTCCCGGGACAGGGATCGGGCTTTCTTT. The full variable domain, rest sourced from reference TRBV7-3 and TRBJ1-1, is GAGVSQTPSNKVTEKGKYVELRCDPISGHTALYWYRQSLGQGPEFLIYFQGTGAADDSGLPNDRFFAVRPEGSVSTLKIQRTERGDSAVYLCASSSSRDRDRAFFGQGTRLTVV.

In its sample, this clonotype was seen a few times. The V call is TRBV19, the J call TRBJ1-2, with a weak D call TRBD1 (5 bases). Looked up from germline, CDR1 is LNHDA and CDR2 is SQIVND (reference sequence). Trimming took off 3 bases at V and 5 bases at J, with 16 bases between the two ends. The CDR3 consists of 15 residues. The CDR3 DNA sequence: TGTGCCAGTAGTATGGGGGACTCTGGACCGTATGGCTACACCTTC. Translation gives CASSMGDSGPYGYTF. The full variable domain, rest sourced from reference TRBV19 and TRBJ1-2, is DGGITQSPKYLFRKEGQNVTLSCEQNLNHDAMYWYRQDPGQGLRLIYYSQIVNDFQKGDIAEGYSVSREKKESFPLTVTSAQKNPTAFYLCASSMGDSGPYGYTFGSGTRLTVV.

This clonotype was picked up many times. The V call is TRBV7-6, the J call TRBJ1-5; D ambiguous. Germline assignment: CDR1 SGHVS and CDR2 FNYEAQ. The CDR3 is made up of 13 amino acids. V shed 6 bases and J shed 10 bases, with 16 bases lying between them. This chain's CDR3 is CASSEGPLYPQHF. The CDR3 DNA reads as TGTGCCAGCAGTGAGGGCCCTCTTTATCCCCAGCATTTT.

On this clonotype: This may stem from a read error, because a much larger clone lies one nucleotide away. This rearrangement joins TRBV5-5 to TRBJ2-1; possible D gene TRBD2, 5 bases. V gave up 2 bases and J gave up 11 bases, with 17 bases separating them. Germline-derived CDR1 and CDR2 are SGHKS and YYEKEE (reference sequence). This CDR3 has 14 amino acids. DNA of the CDR3: TGTGCCAGCAGCTTAAAAGGGCCCCCGGGAAAGCAGTTCTTC. Amino acids: CASSLKGPPGKQFF. Supplemented by reference TRBV5-5 and TRBJ2-1, the full variable domain reads DAGVTQSPTHLIKTRGQQVTLRCSPISGHKSVSWYQQVLGQGPQFIFQYYEKEERGRGNFPDRFSARQFPNYSSELNVNALLLGDSALYLCASSLKGPPGKQFFGPGTRLTVL.

The CDR3 bases are TGCGCCAGCAGCCCCTCCGGGTACTCTGGGGCCAACGTCCTGACTTTC. Translating it yields CASSPSGYSGANVLTF. The V call is TRBV5-1, the J call TRBJ2-6, with D unresolved. V gave up 4 bases and J gave up 0 bases, with 11 bases separating them. CDR1 is SGHRS and CDR2 is YFSETQ in the germline V gene. This CDR3 region has 16 residues.